This T cell receptor (beta chain) was retrieved from a study of shared clonotypes between healthy human individuals. Study background: Three CD4 naive, three CD4 memory, two CD8 naive and one CD8 memory plate were used per donor.

As to this clone: Its target is unknown.

TCRdb's table, derived via immunoSEQ multiplex PCR, lists solely in-frame clones and lacks some. The sample has about 2 million clones, around 95% seen once. The germline V gene has CDR1 MNHEY and CDR2 SMNVEV (reference sequence). This CDR3 region has 15 residues. V was pared by 5 bases and J by 2 bases, with 14 bases between. Study results and caveats: Clonotypes shared by all four sorted-subset donors had higher generation probabilities than non-shared clonotypes.

This TCR derives from a man between 18 and 29 years old in good health. Sequencing was carried out using naive CD4+ T cells sorted from blood. Subset defined: CD45RA+ positively selected. The chain carries TRBV27 and TRBJ2-3, with unresolved D. This CDR3 reads CASSLVYLLTDTQYF. The CDR3 DNA reads as TGTGCCAGCAGTCTCGTGTACCTGCTCACAGATACGCAGTATTTT.